A single TCR beta chain is shown here with its context. The data were obtained in a study of T cells after yellow fever vaccination. The wider study: Preparation of fractions with low cell numbers was performed using SMART-Seq v4 Ultra Low Input.

Trimming took off 0 bases at V and 11 bases at J, with 11 bases between the two ends. Per germline, CDR1 MNHNY and CDR2 SVGAGI (reference sequence). The CDR3 sequence is 13 residues long. A single record per CDR3 protein comes from TCRdb applying MiXCR to the 5' RACE reads. The data contain around 320,000 distinct CDR3 sequences, about 10% of them singletons. V gene TRBV6-6 combines with J gene TRBJ2-1, with D maybe TRBD2 (6 bases). This sample comprised CD4+ T cells sorted from PBMCs, obtained 45 days after the yellow fever booster vaccination. The sequence derives from a man between 18 and 35 years old who received the YFV17D yellow fever vaccine. CDR3 amino acids: CASSYSKGGQQFF. CDR3 in DNA: TGTGCCAGCAGTTACTCGAAGGGAGGTCAGCAGTTCTTC.